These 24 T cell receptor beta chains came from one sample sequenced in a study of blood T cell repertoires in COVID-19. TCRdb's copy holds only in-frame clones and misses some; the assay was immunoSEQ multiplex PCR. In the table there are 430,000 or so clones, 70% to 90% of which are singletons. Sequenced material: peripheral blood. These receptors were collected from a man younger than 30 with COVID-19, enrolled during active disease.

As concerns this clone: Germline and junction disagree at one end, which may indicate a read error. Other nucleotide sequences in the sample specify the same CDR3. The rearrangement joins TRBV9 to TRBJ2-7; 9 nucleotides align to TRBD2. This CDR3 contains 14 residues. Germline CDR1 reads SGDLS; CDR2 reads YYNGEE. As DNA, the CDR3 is TGTGCCAGCAGTACGGCGGGAGGGCCGAGGGAGCAGTATTTC. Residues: CASSTAGGPREQYF.

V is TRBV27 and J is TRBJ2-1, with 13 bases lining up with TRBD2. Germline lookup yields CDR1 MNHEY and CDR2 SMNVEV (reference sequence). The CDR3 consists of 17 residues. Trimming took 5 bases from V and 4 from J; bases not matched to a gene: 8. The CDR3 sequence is CASSRDRTSGGYNEQFF. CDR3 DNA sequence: TGTGCCAGCAGTCGGGACAGGACTAGCGGGGGTTACAATGAGCAGTTCTTC.

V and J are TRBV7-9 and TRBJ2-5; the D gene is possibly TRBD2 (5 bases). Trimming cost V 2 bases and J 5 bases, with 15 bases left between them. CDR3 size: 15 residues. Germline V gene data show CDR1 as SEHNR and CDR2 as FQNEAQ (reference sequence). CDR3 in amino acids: CASSLFLASPETQYF. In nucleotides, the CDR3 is TGTGCCAGCAGCTTATTTCTAGCTTCCCCTGAGACCCAGTACTTC.

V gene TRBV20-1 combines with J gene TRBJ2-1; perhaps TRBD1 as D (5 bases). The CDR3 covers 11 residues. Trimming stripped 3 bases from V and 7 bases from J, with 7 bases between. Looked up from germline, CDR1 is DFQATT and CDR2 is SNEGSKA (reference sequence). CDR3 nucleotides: TGCAGTGCTAGTAAGGGGAATGAGCAGTTCTTC. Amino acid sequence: CSASKGNEQFF.

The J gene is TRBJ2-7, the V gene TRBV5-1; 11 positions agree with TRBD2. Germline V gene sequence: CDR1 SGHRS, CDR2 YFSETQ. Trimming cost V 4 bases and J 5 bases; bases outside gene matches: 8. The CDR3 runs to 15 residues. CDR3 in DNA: TGCGCCAGCAGCGGAACGACTAGCGGGACCAACGAGCAGTACTTC. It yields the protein CASSGTTSGTNEQYF.

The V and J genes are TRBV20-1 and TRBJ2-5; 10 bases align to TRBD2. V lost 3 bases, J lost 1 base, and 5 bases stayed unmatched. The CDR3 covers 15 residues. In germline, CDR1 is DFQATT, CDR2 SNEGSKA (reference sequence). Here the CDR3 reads CSASLAGDTQETQYF. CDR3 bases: TGCAGTGCTAGTCTAGCGGGGGACACCCAAGAGACCCAGTACTTC.

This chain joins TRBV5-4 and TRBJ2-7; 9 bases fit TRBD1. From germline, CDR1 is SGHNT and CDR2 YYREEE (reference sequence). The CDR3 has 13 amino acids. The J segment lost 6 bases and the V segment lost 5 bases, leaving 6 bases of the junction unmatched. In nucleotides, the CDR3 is TGTGCCAGCAGTTCCGGGACAGGGATCGAGCAGTACTTC. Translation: CASSSGTGIEQYF.

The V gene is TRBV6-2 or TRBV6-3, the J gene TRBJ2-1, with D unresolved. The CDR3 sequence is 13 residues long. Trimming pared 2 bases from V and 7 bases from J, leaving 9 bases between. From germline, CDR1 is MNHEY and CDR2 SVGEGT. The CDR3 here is CASSYPTKNEQFF. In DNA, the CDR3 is TGTGCCAGCAGTTACCCCACAAAAAATGAGCAGTTCTTC.

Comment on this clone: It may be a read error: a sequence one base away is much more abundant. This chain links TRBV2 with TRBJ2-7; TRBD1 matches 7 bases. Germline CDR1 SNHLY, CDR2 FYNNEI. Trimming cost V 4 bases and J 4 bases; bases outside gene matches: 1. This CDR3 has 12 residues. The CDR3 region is CASSVQGYEQYF. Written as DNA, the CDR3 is TGTGCCAGCAGTGTACAGGGGTACGAGCAGTACTTC. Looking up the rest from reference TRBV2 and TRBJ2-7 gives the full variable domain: EPEVTQTPSHQVTQMGQEVILRCVPISNHLYFYWYRQILGQKVEFLVSFYNNEISEKSEIFDDQFSVERPDGSNFTLKIRSTKLEDSAMYFCASSVQGYEQYFGPGTRLTVT.

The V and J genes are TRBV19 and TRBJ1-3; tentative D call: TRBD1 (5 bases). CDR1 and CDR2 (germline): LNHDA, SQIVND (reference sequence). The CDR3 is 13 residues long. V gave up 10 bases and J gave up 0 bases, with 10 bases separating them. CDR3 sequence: CANQGLSGNTIYF. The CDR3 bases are TGTGCCAACCAGGGTCTCTCTGGAAACACCATATATTTT.

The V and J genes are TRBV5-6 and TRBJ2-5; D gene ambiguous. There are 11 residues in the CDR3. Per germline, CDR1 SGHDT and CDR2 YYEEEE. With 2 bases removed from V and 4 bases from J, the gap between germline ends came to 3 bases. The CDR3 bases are TGTGCCAGCAGCTTTCTAGAGACCCAGTACTTC. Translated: CASSFLETQYF.

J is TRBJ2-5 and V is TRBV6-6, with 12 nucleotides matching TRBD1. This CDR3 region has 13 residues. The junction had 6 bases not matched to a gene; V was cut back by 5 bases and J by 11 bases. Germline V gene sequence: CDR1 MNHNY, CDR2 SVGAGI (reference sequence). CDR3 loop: CASSRDRGPLQYF. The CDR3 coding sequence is TGTGCCAGCAGTAGGGACAGGGGGCCTTTGCAGTACTTC.

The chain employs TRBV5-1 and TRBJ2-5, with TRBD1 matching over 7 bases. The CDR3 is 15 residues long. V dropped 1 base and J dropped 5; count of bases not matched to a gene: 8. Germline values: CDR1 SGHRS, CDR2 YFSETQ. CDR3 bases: TGCGCCAGCAGCTTGACCCCACAGGGGCCCGAGACCCAGTACTTC. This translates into CASSLTPQGPETQYF.

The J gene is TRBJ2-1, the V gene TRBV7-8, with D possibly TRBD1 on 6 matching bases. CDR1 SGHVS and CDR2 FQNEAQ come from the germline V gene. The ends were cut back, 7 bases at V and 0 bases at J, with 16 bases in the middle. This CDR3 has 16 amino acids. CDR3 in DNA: TGTGCCAGCACCACGTTCCGGGACAACTCCTACAATGAGCAGTTCTTC. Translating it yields CASTTFRDNSYNEQFF.

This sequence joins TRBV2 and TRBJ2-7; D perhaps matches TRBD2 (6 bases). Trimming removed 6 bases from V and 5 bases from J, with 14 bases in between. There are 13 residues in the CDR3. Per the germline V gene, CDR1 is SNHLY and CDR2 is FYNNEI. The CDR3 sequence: CASRGAGTHEQYF. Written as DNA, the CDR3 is TGTGCCAGCAGAGGTGCGGGAACTCACGAGCAGTACTTC.

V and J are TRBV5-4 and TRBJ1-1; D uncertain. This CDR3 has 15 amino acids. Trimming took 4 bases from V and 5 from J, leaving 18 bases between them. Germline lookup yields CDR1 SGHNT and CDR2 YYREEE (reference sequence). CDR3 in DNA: TGTGCCAGCAGCACCAGGACCCTCGGGGAGACTGAAGCTTTCTTT. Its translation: CASSTRTLGETEAFF.

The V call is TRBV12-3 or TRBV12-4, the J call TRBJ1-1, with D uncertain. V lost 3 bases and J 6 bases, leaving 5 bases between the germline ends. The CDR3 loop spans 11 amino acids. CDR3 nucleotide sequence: TGTGCCAGCAGTTTGAGTGCTGAAGCTTTCTTT. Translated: CASSLSAEAFF.

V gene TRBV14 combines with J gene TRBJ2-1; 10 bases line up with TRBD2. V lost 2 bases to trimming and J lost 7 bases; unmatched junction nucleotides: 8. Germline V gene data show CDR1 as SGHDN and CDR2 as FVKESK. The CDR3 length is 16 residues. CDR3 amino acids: CASSQREREGWNEQFF. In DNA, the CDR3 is TGTGCCAGCAGCCAAAGGGAGCGGGAGGGTTGGAATGAGCAGTTCTTC.

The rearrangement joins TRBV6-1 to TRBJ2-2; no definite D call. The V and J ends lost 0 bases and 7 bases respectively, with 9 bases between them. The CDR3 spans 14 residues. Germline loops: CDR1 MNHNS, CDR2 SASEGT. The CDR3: CASSEAGADGELFF. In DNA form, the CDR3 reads TGTGCCAGCAGTGAAGCGGGCGCCGACGGGGAGCTGTTTTTT.

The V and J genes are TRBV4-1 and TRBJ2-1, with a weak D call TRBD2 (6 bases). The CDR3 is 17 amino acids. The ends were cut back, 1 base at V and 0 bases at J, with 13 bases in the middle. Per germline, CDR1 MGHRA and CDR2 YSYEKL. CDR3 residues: CASSQAGGASSYNEQFF. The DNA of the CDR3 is TGCGCCAGCAGCCAAGCGGGCGGGGCGAGCTCCTACAATGAGCAGTTCTTC.

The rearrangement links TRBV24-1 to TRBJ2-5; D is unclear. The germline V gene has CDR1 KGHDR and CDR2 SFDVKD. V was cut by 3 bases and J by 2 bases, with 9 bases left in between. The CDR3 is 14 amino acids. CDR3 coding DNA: TGTGCCACCAGTGATCGGTTCAGGCAAGAGACCCAGTACTTC. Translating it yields CATSDRFRQETQYF.

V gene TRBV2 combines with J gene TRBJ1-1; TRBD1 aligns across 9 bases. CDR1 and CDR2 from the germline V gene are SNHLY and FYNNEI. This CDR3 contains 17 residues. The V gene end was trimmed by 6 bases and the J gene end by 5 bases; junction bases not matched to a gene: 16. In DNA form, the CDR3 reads TGTGCCAGCAGACTAGCCGGGACAGGGTCAGGATGGACTGAAGCTTTCTTT. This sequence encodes CASRLAGTGSGWTEAFF.

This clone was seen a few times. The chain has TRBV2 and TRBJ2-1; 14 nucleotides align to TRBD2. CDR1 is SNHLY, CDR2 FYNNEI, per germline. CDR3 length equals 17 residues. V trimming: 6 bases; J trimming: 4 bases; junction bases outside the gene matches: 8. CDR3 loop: CASREGLAGDLYNEQFF. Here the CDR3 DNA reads TGTGCCAGCAGAGAGGGACTAGCGGGAGATTTATACAATGAGCAGTTCTTC.

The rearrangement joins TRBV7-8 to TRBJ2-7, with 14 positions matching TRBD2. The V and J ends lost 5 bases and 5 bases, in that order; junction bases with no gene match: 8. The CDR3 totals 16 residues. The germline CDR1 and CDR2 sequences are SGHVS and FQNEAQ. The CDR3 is CASSLSGTSGSDEQYF. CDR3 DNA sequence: TGTGCCAGCAGCCTAAGCGGGACTAGCGGGAGTGACGAGCAGTACTTC.